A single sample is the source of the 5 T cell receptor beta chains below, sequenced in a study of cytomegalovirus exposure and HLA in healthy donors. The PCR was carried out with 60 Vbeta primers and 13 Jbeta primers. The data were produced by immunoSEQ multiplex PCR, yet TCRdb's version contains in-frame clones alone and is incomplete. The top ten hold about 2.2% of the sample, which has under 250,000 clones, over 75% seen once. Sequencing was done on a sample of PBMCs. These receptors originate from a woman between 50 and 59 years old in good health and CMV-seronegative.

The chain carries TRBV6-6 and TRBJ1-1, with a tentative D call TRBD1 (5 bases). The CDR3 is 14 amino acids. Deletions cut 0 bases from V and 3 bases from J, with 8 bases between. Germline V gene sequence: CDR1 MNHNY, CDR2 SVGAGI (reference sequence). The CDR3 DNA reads TGTGCCAGCAGTTACTCCGCACAGGACACTGAAGCTTTCTTT. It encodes CASSYSAQDTEAFF.

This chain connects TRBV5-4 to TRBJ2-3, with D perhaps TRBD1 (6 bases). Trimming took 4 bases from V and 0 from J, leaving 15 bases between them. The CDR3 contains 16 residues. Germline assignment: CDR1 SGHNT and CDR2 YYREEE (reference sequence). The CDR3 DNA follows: TGTGCCAGCAGCCCCAGGGGCGGGCCCAGCACAGATACGCAGTATTTT. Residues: CASSPRGGPSTDTQYF.

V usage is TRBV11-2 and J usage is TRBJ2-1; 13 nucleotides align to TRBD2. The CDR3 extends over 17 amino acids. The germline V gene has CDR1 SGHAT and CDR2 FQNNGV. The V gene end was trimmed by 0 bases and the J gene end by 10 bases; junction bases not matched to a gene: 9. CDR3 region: CASSLDNRTSGRLEQFF. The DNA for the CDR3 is TGTGCCAGCAGCTTAGATAATCGGACTAGCGGGAGATTGGAGCAGTTCTTC. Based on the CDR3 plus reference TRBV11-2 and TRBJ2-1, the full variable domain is EAGVAQSPRYKIIEKRQSVAFWCNPISGHATLYWYQQILGQGPKLLIQFQNNGVVDDSQLPKDRFSAERLKGVDSTLKIQPAKLEDSAVYLCASSLDNRTSGRLEQFFGPGTRLTVL.

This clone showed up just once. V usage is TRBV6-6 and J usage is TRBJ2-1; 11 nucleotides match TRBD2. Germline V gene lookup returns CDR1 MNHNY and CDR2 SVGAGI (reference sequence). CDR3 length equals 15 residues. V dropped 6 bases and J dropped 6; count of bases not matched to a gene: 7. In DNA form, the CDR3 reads TGTGCCAGCAGCCTTACTAGCGGGAGTCTCAATGAGCAGTTCTTC. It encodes CASSLTSGSLNEQFF.

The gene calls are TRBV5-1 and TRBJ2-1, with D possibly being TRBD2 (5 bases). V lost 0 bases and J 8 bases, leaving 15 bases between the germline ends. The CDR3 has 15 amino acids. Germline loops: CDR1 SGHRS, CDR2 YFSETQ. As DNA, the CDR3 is TGCGCCAGCAGCTTGGCTTTAGGGAGTGGCGATGAGCAGTTCTTC. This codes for CASSLALGSGDEQFF.